The 8 T cell receptor beta chains presented below share a single source sample, sequenced in a study of human T cells and chemical hapten exposure. Stated time point: patch test 1, 2 weeks after DPC sensitization. As for treatment: therapeutic diphenylcyclopropenone sensitization with weekly scalp DPC. TCRdb processed the RACE reads anew with MiXCR; each CDR3 protein has one entry. In the table there are about 360,000 distinct CDR3 sequences, under 8% of which are singletons. Sequencing was performed on whole blood, taken in connection with sensitization to the hapten diphenylcyclopropenone (DPC). The receptors here all came from a woman aged 18-35 years with alopecia areata. Some clones in this sample may be carry-over from other donors' samples.

This clonotype has more than one count but fewer than ten. The chain is built from TRBV7-2 and TRBJ1-1, with 7 bases lining up with TRBD1. This CDR3 is 15 amino acids long. Losses at the gene ends were 5 bases for V and 2 bases for J; bases not matched to a gene: 8. Germline values: CDR1 SGHTA, CDR2 FQGNSA. The CDR3 here is CASSQLQGSNTEAFF. DNA for the CDR3: TGTGCCAGCAGCCAACTACAGGGGTCTAACACTGAAGCTTTCTTT.

This clonotype has a handful of counts. V and J are TRBV6-5 and TRBJ1-1; D is undetermined. CDR3 length: 16 residues. V lost 5 bases, J lost 2 bases, and 18 bases lay in between. CDR1 is MNHEY, CDR2 SVGAGI, per germline. Written as DNA, the CDR3 is TGTGCCAGCAGTAAGGCCCGACGGGAAACTAACACTGAAGCTTTCTTT. Residues: CASSKARRETNTEAFF.

This clonotype was observed many times. This chain connects TRBV18 to TRBJ1-5; TRBD1 aligns across 8 bases. CDR3 length equals 15 residues. V was clipped by 3 bases and J by 3 bases; unmatched bases: 4. CDR1 is KGHSH, CDR2 LQKENI, per germline. The CDR3 nucleotides read TGTGCCAGCTCACCGGGACAGGCCTACAATCAGCCCCAGCATTTT. This sequence encodes CASSPGQAYNQPQHF. The complete variable domain, with remaining parts taken from reference TRBV18 and TRBJ1-5, reads NAGVMQNPRHLVRRRGQEARLRCSPMKGHSHVYWYRQLPEEGLKFMVYLQKENIIDESGMPKERFSAEFPKEGPSILRIQQVVRGDSAAYFCASSPGQAYNQPQHFGDGTRLSIL.

This chain links TRBV5-1 with TRBJ2-3; 10 bases map to TRBD1. The CDR3 contains 16 residues. Per the germline V gene, CDR1 is SGHRS and CDR2 is YFSETQ. V trimming: 4 bases; J trimming: 2 bases; junction bases outside the gene matches: 7. This CDR3 is CASSPTGQGFTDTQYF. CDR3 sequence (DNA): TGCGCCAGCAGCCCTACGGGACAGGGGTTCACAGATACGCAGTATTTT.

Many counts were recorded for this clonotype. V and J are TRBV4-3 and TRBJ1-1; the D is unclear. From germline, CDR1 is LGHNA and CDR2 YSLEER. The length of the CDR3 is 13 residues. The V and J ends lost 0 bases and 5 bases respectively, with 7 bases between them. DNA for the CDR3: TGCGCCAGCAGCCAAGATCCGTCTACTGAAGCTTTCTTT. Protein sequence: CASSQDPSTEAFF.

As for this clonotype: One base away lies a much larger clone, so this may be a sequencing read error. The chain employs TRBV14 and TRBJ2-6; 9 bases align to TRBD1. CDR3 length: 15 residues. Germline V lookup: CDR1 SGHDN, CDR2 FVKESK. CDR3 DNA sequence: TGTGCCAGCGGCCAAGGGGACAGGGCCTATTCCGTCCTGACTTTC. This sequence encodes CASGQGDRAYSVLTF.

This clonotype was picked up a small number of times. V gene TRBV6-1 combines with J gene TRBJ2-1; 7 positions match TRBD1. With 2 bases clipped from V and 5 bases from J, the junction kept 9 bases outside the gene matches. The CDR3 is 16 residues long. CDR1 is MNHNS, CDR2 SASEGT, per germline. CDR3 in DNA: TGTGCCAGCAGTGAAAATGTAGGGGACAGTAACAATGAGCAGTTCTTC. Translated, it gives CASSENVGDSNNEQFF.

This clonotype was counted a few times. The genes are TRBV11-2 and TRBJ1-2, with 7 bases lining up with TRBD1. Germline V gene data show CDR1 as SGHAT and CDR2 as FQNNGV. This CDR3 has 13 residues. The J segment lost 6 bases and the V segment lost 3 bases, leaving 4 bases of the junction unmatched. This chain's CDR3 is CASSLGQNNGYTF. CDR3 in DNA: TGTGCCAGCAGCTTGGGACAGAACAATGGCTACACCTTC.